This entry is about one T cell receptor beta chain. The CDR3 loop spans 17 amino acids. Assay used: immunoSEQ multiplex PCR; TCRdb lists only in-frame clones, some missing. Altogether some 40,000 clones are present, 85% to 90% being singletons, with the ten largest covering around 1.2%. Time point defined: peak reinfection, 3 to 8 weeks after reinfection detection. TCR sequencing was done directly ex vivo on sorted cells, without expansion in vitro. These data are taken from a study of memory CD8 T cells in hepatitis C reinfection. Sequenced material: naive CD8+ T cells sorted from blood. The origin of this receptor is a young man with hepatitis C virus infection. The rearrangement links TRBV21-1 to TRBJ2-1; the table's D call, TRBD2, has no DNA check behind it. TRBV21-1 is marked as a pseudogene. CDR3 protein: CASSKSRRLVGRNEQFF. CDR3 nucleotides: TGTGCCAGCAGCAAAAGTCGCCGACTAGTGGGTAGGAATGAGCAGTTCTTC.